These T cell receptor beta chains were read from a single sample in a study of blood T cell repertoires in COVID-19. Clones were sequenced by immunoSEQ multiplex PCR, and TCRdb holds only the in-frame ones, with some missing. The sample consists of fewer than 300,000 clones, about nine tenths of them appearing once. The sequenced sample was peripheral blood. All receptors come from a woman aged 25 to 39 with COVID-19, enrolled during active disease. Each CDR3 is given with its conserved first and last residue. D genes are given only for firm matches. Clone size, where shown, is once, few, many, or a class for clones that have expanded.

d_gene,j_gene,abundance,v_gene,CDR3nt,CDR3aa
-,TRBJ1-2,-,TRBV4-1,TGCGCCAGCAGCCAATCTGAAACGGTTGACTATGGCTACACCTTC,CASSQSETVDYGYTF
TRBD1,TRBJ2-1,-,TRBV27,TGTGCCAGCAGTTTATGGCAGGGGGCCTACAATGAGCAGTTCTTC,CASSLWQGAYNEQFF
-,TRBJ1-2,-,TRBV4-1,TGCGCCAGCAGCCAAGGGGCAGGGCTGGACTATGGCTACACCTTC,CASSQGAGLDYGYTF
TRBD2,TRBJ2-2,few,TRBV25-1,TGTGCCAGCAGTGTACGGGGGGGCACCGGGGAGCTGTTTTTT,CASSVRGGTGELFF
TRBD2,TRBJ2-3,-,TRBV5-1,TGCGCCAGCAGCTTGAACCTAGCGGTGCCTAGCACAGATACGCAGTATTTT,CASSLNLAVPSTDTQYF
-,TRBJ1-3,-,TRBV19,TGTGCCAGTATTCAGGGTCCTGGAAACACCATATATTTT,CASIQGPGNTIYF
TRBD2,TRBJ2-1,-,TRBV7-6,TGTGCCAGCAGCTTAGCGTTAGCTAGCGGCAGGCTCAATGAGCAGTTCTTC,CASSLALASGRLNEQFF
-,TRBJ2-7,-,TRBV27,TGTGCCAGCAGTTTAAACAGGCTGGGCGAGCAGTACTTC,CASSLNRLGEQYF
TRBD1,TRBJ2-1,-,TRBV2,TGTGCCAGCAGGAGAACGCAAGGGGGCGAGGAGCAGTTCTTC,CASRRTQGGEEQFF
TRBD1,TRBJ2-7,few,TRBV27,TGTGCCAGCAGTGTCCAGACAGGGTCCCTCTACGAGCAGTACTTC,CASSVQTGSLYEQYF
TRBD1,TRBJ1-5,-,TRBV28,TGTGCCAGCAGTTTTATTTCAGGGGGACGCAATCAGCCCCAGCATTTT,CASSFISGGRNQPQHF
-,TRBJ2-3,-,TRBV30,TGTGCCTGGAGTGGAGGGTACGGGGGGCGCCCAGATACGCAGTATTTT,CAWSGGYGGRPDTQYF
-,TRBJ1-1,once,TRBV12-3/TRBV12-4,TGTGCCAGCAAAGACAGCTTGAACACTGAAGCTTTCTTT,CASKDSLNTEAFF
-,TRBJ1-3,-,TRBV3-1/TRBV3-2,TGTGCCAGCAGCCAAGTACAACAGGGAACCATATATTTT,CASSQVQQGTIYF
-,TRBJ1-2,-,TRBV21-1,TGTGCCAGCAGCAAATCTAACAGGGACTATGGCTACACCTTC,CASSKSNRDYGYTF
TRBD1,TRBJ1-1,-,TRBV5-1,TGCGCCAGCAGCCGACAGGGAGTGGGCACTGAAGCTTTCTTT,CASSRQGVGTEAFF
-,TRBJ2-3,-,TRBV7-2,TGTGCCAGCAGCTTATCTCTAGGGGCTAGCGAGAGCACAGATACGCAGTATTTT,CASSLSLGASESTDTQYF
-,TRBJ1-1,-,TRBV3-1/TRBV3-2,TGTGCCAGCAGCCACGGACAGCTACCCGCTTTCTTT,CASSHGQLPAFF
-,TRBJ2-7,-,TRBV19,TGTGCCAGTAGTGTTGGGTCAGGGTTCGGAGAGCAGTACTTC,CASSVGSGFGEQYF
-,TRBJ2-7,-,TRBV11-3,TGTGCCAGCAGCTTAGTGCAGGTCTTTCTTCGGGGAGGCTACGAGCAGTACTTC,CASSLVQVFLRGGYEQYF
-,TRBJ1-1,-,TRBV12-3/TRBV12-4,TGTGCCAGCAGTTTGGGCAACACTGAAGCTTTCTTT,CASSLGNTEAFF
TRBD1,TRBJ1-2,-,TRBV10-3,TGTGCCATCAGCCAAGGACAGGGGGCAACCTACACCTTC,CAISQGQGATYTF
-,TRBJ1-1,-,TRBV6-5,TGTGCCAGCAGTTATAAACAGAACTTGAACACTGAAGCTTTCTTT,CASSYKQNLNTEAFF
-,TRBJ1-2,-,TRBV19,TGTGCCAGTAGTATGGCCAGCGCAACCTATGGCTACACCTTC,CASSMASATYGYTF
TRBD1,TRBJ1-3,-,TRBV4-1,TGCGCCAGCAGCCCGGGACAGCTCTCTGGAAACACCATATATTTT,CASSPGQLSGNTIYF
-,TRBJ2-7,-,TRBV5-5,TGTGCCAGCAGCTTGGTTGGGGCTGCCTACGAGCAGTACTTC,CASSLVGAAYEQYF
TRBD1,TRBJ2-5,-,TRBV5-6,TGTGCCAGCAGCTGGAGACCGGGACAGGGGAAAGAGACCCAGTACTTC,CASSWRPGQGKETQYF
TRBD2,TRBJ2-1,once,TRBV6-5,TGTGCCAGCAGACAAAGCGGGAGCCCTTACAATGAGCAGTTCTTC,CASRQSGSPYNEQFF
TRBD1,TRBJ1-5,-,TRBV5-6,TGTGCCAGCAGCCTCCAGGGGGCGTATAGCAATCAGCCCCAGCATTTT,CASSLQGAYSNQPQHF
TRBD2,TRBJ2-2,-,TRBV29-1,TGCAGCGTTGAGCTAGCGGGGATCACCGGGGAGCTGTTTTTT,CSVELAGITGELFF
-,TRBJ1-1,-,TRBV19,TGTGCCAGTAGTCTCAGGGATACGGCTGAAGCTTTCTTT,CASSLRDTAEAFF
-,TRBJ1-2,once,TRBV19,TGTGCCAGTAGTACCGACAGGCGCGGCTACACCTTC,CASSTDRRGYTF
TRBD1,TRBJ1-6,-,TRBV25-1,TGTGCCAGCAGGGGGACAGGGTTGTACTCACCCCTCCACTTT,CASRGTGLYSPLHF
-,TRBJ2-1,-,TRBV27,TGTGCCAGCAGTTTAGAGCATCAGCAGTTCTTC,CASSLEHQQFF
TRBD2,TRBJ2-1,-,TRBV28,TGTGCCAGCAGAAATCCGACTAGCGGGAGCTCGGATGAGCAGTTCTTC,CASRNPTSGSSDEQFF
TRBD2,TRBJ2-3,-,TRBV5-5,TGTGCCAGCAGCAGCACGTTAGCGGGATACGCAGATACGCAGTATTTT,CASSSTLAGYADTQYF
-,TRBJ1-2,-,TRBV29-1,TGCAGCGTTGAAACGGTTAACTATGGCTACACCTTC,CSVETVNYGYTF
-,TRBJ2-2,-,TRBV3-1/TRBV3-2,TGTGCCAGCAGTCGGGCCGGGGAGCTGTTTTTT,CASSRAGELFF
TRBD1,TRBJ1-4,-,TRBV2,TGTGCCAGCACCCCTAGGAGGGGGCAGAATGAAAAACTGTTTTTT,CASTPRRGQNEKLFF